The clone carrying this TCR beta chain was picked up a small number of times. What it binds is not known. This record belongs to a study of CD8 T cells in ankylosing spondylitis. This CDR3 spans 14 amino acids. The germline CDR1 and CDR2 sequences are DFQATT and SNEGSKA (reference sequence). Trimming at V came to 2 bases and at J to 4 bases, leaving 4 bases not matched to a gene. General observations from the study: Some motif variants had been reported before (in reactive arthritis synovial fluid and blood). Clones tied to disease were said to be significantly enriched in matched ankylosing spondylitis synovial fluid. Typical of ankylosing spondylitis blood, it appeared, was a TCR beta motif of roughly eight highly homologous variants. Disease-linked clones bore a CD8+ phenotype, appearing relatively rarely in peripheral blood.

Scientists made TCR beta libraries using quantitative 5'-RACE with molecular barcodes. Via MiXCR, TCRdb re-called the 5' RACE reads, giving one row per CDR3 protein. This sample has over 450,000 distinct CDR3 sequences, with approximately 11% found just once. The clonotype was recovered from a male donor with ankylosing spondylitis. The chain recombines TRBV20-1 with TRBJ2-1, with 8 bases lining up with TRBD2. Material for sequencing was blood, either unsorted or a sorted T cell fraction (not recorded which). The CDR3 sequence: CSARRLANYNEQFF. CDR3 coding DNA: TGCAGTGCTAGAAGACTAGCGAATTACAATGAGCAGTTCTTC.